These 30 T cell receptor beta chains originate from one sample sequenced in a study of T cells expressing NK-cell markers. TCRdb reworked the 5' RACE reads into one entry per CDR3 protein, no DNA. The sample totals 350,000 to 450,000 distinct CDR3 sequences. The sample taken for sequencing was blood T cells: a sorted CD56 or NKG2C T cell subset, CD4+ or CD8+ T cells, or bulk PBMC T cells (not recorded which). The receptors derive from a man aged 18-75 years in good health.

This chain links TRBV7-9 with TRBJ1-2. Per germline, CDR1 SEHNR and CDR2 FQNEAQ (reference sequence). The CDR3 consists of 15 residues. The CDR3 is CASILSASKNYGYTF.

The chain recombines TRBV6-5 with TRBJ1-3; TCRdb outputs TRBD1, but without DNA this stays unchecked. CDR1 MNHEY and CDR2 SVGAGI come from the germline V gene. The CDR3 runs 15 residues. The CDR3 reads CASSYGGGSGNTIYF.

The V and J genes are TRBV14 and TRBJ2-7; TCRdb reports TRBD1, a call that lacks DNA to check it against. Per the germline V gene, CDR1 is SGHDN and CDR2 is FVKESK. This CDR3 has 18 residues. The CDR3 is CASSATPGTGPSGYEQYF.

This rearrangement joins TRBV5-4 to TRBJ1-1; as DNA is missing, the TRBD1 call by TCRdb cannot be tested. The CDR3 loop spans 15 amino acids. CDR1 and CDR2 (germline): SGHNT, YYREEE (reference sequence). CDR3 in amino acids: CASSLPNRGGTEAFF.

The rearrangement links TRBV9 to TRBJ1-4; without DNA, the TCRdb call of TRBD1 cannot be checked. This CDR3 contains 15 residues. Germline values: CDR1 SGDLS, CDR2 YYNGEE. The CDR3 sequence: CASSVGGTAHEKLFF.

This chain connects TRBV27 to TRBJ2-7; TCRdb's D call of TRBD1 is untestable without DNA. The CDR3 covers 18 residues. CDR1 is MNHEY, CDR2 SMNVEV, per germline (reference sequence). CDR3 protein: CASSTPSNGGGGFVEQYF.

The J gene is TRBJ2-1, the V gene TRBV11-2; the D gene TCRdb calls, TRBD1, cannot be checked with no DNA. The germline V gene has CDR1 SGHAT and CDR2 FQNNGV. The CDR3 totals 12 residues. The CDR3 sequence is CASSLNRVEQFF.

J is TRBJ1-5 and V is TRBV7-9; TCRdb returns TRBD1, unconfirmable since there is no DNA. CDR1 is SEHNR and CDR2 is FQNEAQ in the germline V gene (reference sequence). The CDR3 is 12 residues long. This chain's CDR3 is CASSQGQAVTHF.

V usage is TRBV19 and J usage is TRBJ2-7; as DNA is missing, the TRBD1 call by TCRdb cannot be tested. Germline CDR1 LNHDA, CDR2 SQIVND (reference sequence). This CDR3 contains 13 residues. The CDR3 reads CASRNGQSGEQYF.

The V gene is TRBV12-3 or TRBV12-4, the J gene TRBJ2-1; TCRdb selects TRBD1, and the lack of DNA leaves this call unchecked. There are 17 residues in the CDR3. CDR3 protein: CASSSTGGLGSYNEQFF.

This chain joins TRBV18 and TRBJ1-3. The germline CDR1 and CDR2 sequences are KGHSH and LQKENI. The CDR3 spans 14 residues. Here the CDR3 reads CASSPTVDGNTIYF.

J is TRBJ1-2 and V is TRBV7-9; TCRdb picks TRBD1, but there is no DNA to check that call. This CDR3 has 15 residues. The germline gives CDR1 SEHNR, CDR2 FQNEAQ (reference sequence). This CDR3 reads CASSFQDRRFYGYTF. The whole variable domain, filled in from reference TRBV7-9 and TRBJ1-2, reads DTGVSQNPRHKITKRGQNVTFRCDPISEHNRLYWYRQTLGQGPEFLTYFQNEAQLEKSRLLSDRFSAERPKGSFSTLEIQRTEQGDSAMYLCASSFQDRRFYGYTFGSGTRLTVV.

The rearrangement links TRBV19 to TRBJ2-1; as DNA is missing, the TRBD2 call by TCRdb cannot be tested. CDR3 length: 17 residues. Germline lookup yields CDR1 LNHDA and CDR2 SQIVND (reference sequence). The CDR3 sequence is CASRIWTSGNTYNEQFF. The whole variable domain, remainder taken from reference TRBV19 and TRBJ2-1, is DGGITQSPKYLFRKEGQNVTLSCEQNLNHDAMYWYRQDPGQGLRLIYYSQIVNDFQKGDIAEGYSVSREKKESFPLTVTSAQKNPTAFYLCASRIWTSGNTYNEQFFGPGTRLTVL.

The rearrangement links TRBV7-2 to TRBJ2-3; TCRdb proposes TRBD2, but this gene call is untestable without DNA. The CDR3 length is 15 residues. Germline V gene sequence: CDR1 SGHTA, CDR2 FQGNSA. CDR3 loop: CASSPRLAPQATQYF. Variable domain in full (rest from reference TRBV7-2 and TRBJ2-3): GAGVSQSPSNKVTEKGKDVELRCDPISGHTALYWYRQSLGQGLEFLIYFQGNSAPDKSGLPSDRFSAERTGGSVSTLTIQRTQQEDSAVYLCASSPRLAPQATQYFGPGTRLTVL.

The J gene is TRBJ1-1, the V gene TRBV2; TCRdb's D gene call, TRBD1, goes unchecked for lack of DNA. Per germline, CDR1 SNHLY and CDR2 FYNNEI. CDR3 length: 18 amino acids. The CDR3 region is CASSEGAHSLRGNTEAFF.

The chain links TRBV28 to TRBJ2-7; TCRdb picks TRBD2, but there is no DNA to check that call. CDR1 and CDR2 (germline): MDHEN, SYDVKM. The CDR3 sequence is 14 residues long. The CDR3 loop is CASSSGGRRYEQYF.

The V and J genes are TRBV6-1 and TRBJ1-6; TCRdb designates TRBD1, a call that cannot be tested without DNA. CDR3 size: 13 residues. The germline V gene encodes CDR1 MNHNS and CDR2 SASEGT. CDR3 protein: CASRRDPGSPLHF.

The chain has TRBV9 and TRBJ2-2. CDR3 length: 15 residues. Germline V CDR1 and CDR2: SGDLS, YYNGEE. CDR3: CASSVDIDRTGELFF. The variable domain in full, with the rest retrieved from reference TRBV9 and TRBJ2-2, is DSGVTQTPKHLITATGQRVTLRCSPRSGDLSVYWYQQSLDQGLQFLIQYYNGEERAKGNILERFSAQQFPDLHSELNLSSLELGDSALYFCASSVDIDRTGELFFGEGSRLTVL.

V usage is TRBV27 and J usage is TRBJ1-4. CDR1 is MNHEY and CDR2 is SMNVEV in the germline V gene (reference sequence). This CDR3 is built from 19 residues. The CDR3 loop reads CASSFPTGSRTQINEKLFF.

V and J are TRBV2 and TRBJ2-5; TCRdb gives TRBD1 as the D gene, but with no DNA this cannot be confirmed. Looked up from germline, CDR1 is SNHLY and CDR2 is FYNNEI. The CDR3 is made up of 17 amino acids. The CDR3 sequence is CASSGRQGVVYQETQYF.

The rearrangement links TRBV6-2 or TRBV6-3 to TRBJ1-5. Germline V CDR1 and CDR2: MNHEY, SVGEGT. There are 14 residues in the CDR3. The CDR3 loop is CASRFHVGDQPQHF.

V and J are TRBV28 and TRBJ2-7; without DNA, the TCRdb call of TRBD1 cannot be checked. In germline, CDR1 is MDHEN, CDR2 SYDVKM. CDR3 size: 15 residues. The CDR3: CASSSTQGLSLEQYF.

The gene calls are TRBV12-3 or TRBV12-4 and TRBJ2-4; no DNA is available, so the TRBD1 call from TCRdb remains unchecked. The CDR3 length is 13 residues. This CDR3 reads CASSEQGRNIQYF.

The chain's CDR3 is CASSLNGLAGKNTDTQYF. The V gene is TRBV5-1, the J gene TRBJ2-3; checking the TCRdb D call of TRBD2 is not possible without DNA. This CDR3 spans 18 amino acids. Germline V CDR1 and CDR2: SGHRS, YFSETQ.

The chain has TRBV5-1 and TRBJ1-1; TCRdb outputs TRBD1, but without DNA this stays unchecked. Germline-derived CDR1 and CDR2 are SGHRS and YFSETQ. The CDR3 sequence is 16 residues long. CDR3 protein: CASSLAGQGRSTEAFF. The full variable domain, in which reference TRBV5-1 and TRBJ1-1 provide the parts outside the CDR3, is KAGVTQTPRYLIKTRGQQVTLSCSPISGHRSVSWYQQTPGQGLQFLFEYFSETQRNKGNFPGRFSGRQFSNSRSEMNVSTLELGDSALYLCASSLAGQGRSTEAFFGQGTRLTVV.

J is TRBJ1-4 and V is TRBV29-1; TCRdb lists TRBD1, though no DNA is available to test this call. The CDR3 has 17 amino acids. Germline loops: CDR1 SQVTM, CDR2 ANQGSEA. The CDR3 is CSVEGRGREGTNEKLFF.

The gene calls are TRBV11-1 and TRBJ2-6. Germline assignment: CDR1 SGHAT and CDR2 FQDESV (reference sequence). The CDR3 runs to 16 residues. CDR3: CASSLAGLSGANVLTF.

The rearrangement joins TRBV7-9 to TRBJ1-2; TCRdb names TRBD1, which stays unverified in the absence of DNA. There are 13 residues in the CDR3. CDR1 is SEHNR and CDR2 is FQNEAQ in the germline V gene (reference sequence). CDR3: CASSLAPGGGYTF. Full variable domain (outside the CDR3, taken from reference TRBV7-9 and TRBJ1-2): DTGVSQNPRHKITKRGQNVTFRCDPISEHNRLYWYRQTLGQGPEFLTYFQNEAQLEKSRLLSDRFSAERPKGSFSTLEIQRTEQGDSAMYLCASSLAPGGGYTFGSGTRLTVV.

The rearrangement joins TRBV5-1 to TRBJ1-6. The CDR3 is 17 amino acids. Germline V gene sequence: CDR1 SGHRS, CDR2 YFSETQ. The CDR3 is CASSSGRGTGRVSPLHF.

This sequence joins TRBV7-2 and TRBJ2-1. Germline V gene lookup returns CDR1 SGHTA and CDR2 FQGNSA. This CDR3 region has 14 residues. The chain's CDR3 is CASSYYGGYNEQFF.